What follows describes a single T cell receptor (beta chain). What it binds is unknown. This sample was taken from a study of T-cell memory formation after mild COVID-19. It was 5'RACE with constant-segment primers that produced the TCR alpha and TCR beta cDNA libraries, which carried sample barcodes and UMIs. MiXCR, run by TCRdb on the 5' RACE reads, gives a single entry per CDR3 protein. Among under 250,000 distinct CDR3 sequences listed, roughly 10% were seen once. Findings and limits, study-wide: CD4+ bias marked clones expanding day 15 to 37, unlike balanced contracting clones. The appearance of some responding clones in pre-infection memory suggested that cross-reactive memory joined. Still unconfirmed is whether the second-wave clones peaking on day 37 recognized SARS-CoV-2.

Germline trimming cut 3 bases from V and 6 bases from J; bases unmatched to any gene: 10. From germline, CDR1 is KGHSH and CDR2 LQKENI. This CDR3 has 17 residues. This clonotype was obtained from a man aged 18-30 years who had mild COVID-19 (a few samples of this study predate the infection). Cell type and time point are not known. Sequences were obtained from PBMCs or a T cell subset sorted from them (not recorded which). The J gene is TRBJ1-6, the V gene TRBV18, with 8 positions matching TRBD1. The CDR3 is CASSPLGPGGGNSPLHF. The CDR3 DNA follows: TGTGCCAGCTCACCCTTGGGGCCAGGGGGCGGTAATTCACCCCTCCACTTT.